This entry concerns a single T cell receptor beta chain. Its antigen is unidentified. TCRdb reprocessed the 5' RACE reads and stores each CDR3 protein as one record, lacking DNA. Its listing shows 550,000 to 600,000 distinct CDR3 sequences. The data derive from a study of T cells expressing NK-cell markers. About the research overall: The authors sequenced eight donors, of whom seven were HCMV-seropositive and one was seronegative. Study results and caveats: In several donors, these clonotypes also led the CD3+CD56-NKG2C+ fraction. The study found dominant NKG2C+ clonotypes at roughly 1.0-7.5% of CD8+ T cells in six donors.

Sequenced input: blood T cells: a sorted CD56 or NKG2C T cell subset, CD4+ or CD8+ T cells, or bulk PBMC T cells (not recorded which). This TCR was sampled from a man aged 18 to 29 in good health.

The CDR3 sequence is CSARDGQDRIYNEQFF. The chain is built from TRBV20-1 and TRBJ2-1. This CDR3 contains 16 residues. Germline V gives CDR1 DFQATT, CDR2 SNEGSKA (reference sequence).